This T cell receptor beta chain was documented in a study of blood T cell repertoires in COVID-19. Study-wide context: Sites in the United States, Italy and Spain provided acute and convalescent COVID-19 samples. The analysed material was cDNA or gDNA that came from T cells, B-cell-depleted T cells, or PBMCs.

Per the original data handling: Amplification with reference gene primers provided the estimates of nucleated cell counts. The assay was immunoSEQ multiplex PCR, and TCRdb's table has in-frame clones only and misses some. V and J calls and clone size are given by that table; D and trimming were obtained from the DNA. The profile shows 65,000 or so clones, 87% of them singletons. This CDR3 has 15 residues. With V trimmed by 3 bases and J by 6 bases, 9 bases remained unmatched. The germline V gene encodes CDR1 KGHSH and CDR2 LQKENI. Sequencing was performed on peripheral blood. The clonotype originates from a human donor with acute or convalescent COVID-19. The donor label of this sample is uncertain. This sequence joins TRBV18 and TRBJ2-3; 7 bases match TRBD2. The CDR3 DNA reads TGTGCCAGCTCACCCCAGCGGGGAGGGGCGGATACGCAGTATTTT. Translated: CASSPQRGGADTQYF.